This TCR beta chain was sequenced during a study of CD4+ T cells in melanoma. Study-wide results and caveats: A reported correlation linked neoantigen-specific CD4+ T cells to CD8+, macrophage and B cell function. Reportedly, melanoma neoantigen-specific CD4+ T cells showed varied differentiation states.

Sequencing was performed with immunoSEQ multiplex PCR; in TCRdb, only in-frame clones are kept and a portion is missing. Of about 50,000 clones in the sample, roughly 89% were seen once. The CDR3 sequence is 16 residues long. Germline CDR1 KGHSH, CDR2 LQKENI. Trimming pared 2 bases from V and 2 bases from J, leaving 13 bases between. A word on this clone: Its target is unknown.

Sequencing was done on a sample of peripheral blood. The receptor comes from a human donor with melanoma. The chain carries TRBV18 and TRBJ2-4, with D maybe TRBD1 (5 bases). CDR3 bases: TGTGCCAGCTCACCAACAGGAGAAAGGTCCAAAAACATTCAGTACTTC. It translates to CASSPTGERSKNIQYF.